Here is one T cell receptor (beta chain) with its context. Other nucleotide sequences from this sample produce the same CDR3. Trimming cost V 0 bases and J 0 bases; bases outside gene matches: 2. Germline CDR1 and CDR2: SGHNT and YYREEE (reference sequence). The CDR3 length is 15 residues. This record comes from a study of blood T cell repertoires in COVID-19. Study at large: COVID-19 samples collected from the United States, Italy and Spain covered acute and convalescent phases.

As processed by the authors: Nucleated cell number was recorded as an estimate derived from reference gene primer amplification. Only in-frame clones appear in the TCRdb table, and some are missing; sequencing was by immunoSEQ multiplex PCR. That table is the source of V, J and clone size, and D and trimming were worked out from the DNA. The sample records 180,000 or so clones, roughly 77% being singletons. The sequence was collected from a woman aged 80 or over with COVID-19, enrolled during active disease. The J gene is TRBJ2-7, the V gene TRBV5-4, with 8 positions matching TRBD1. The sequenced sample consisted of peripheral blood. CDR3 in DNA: TGTGCCAGCAGCTTGGGACAGGGGCCCTCCTACGAGCAGTACTTC. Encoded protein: CASSLGQGPSYEQYF.